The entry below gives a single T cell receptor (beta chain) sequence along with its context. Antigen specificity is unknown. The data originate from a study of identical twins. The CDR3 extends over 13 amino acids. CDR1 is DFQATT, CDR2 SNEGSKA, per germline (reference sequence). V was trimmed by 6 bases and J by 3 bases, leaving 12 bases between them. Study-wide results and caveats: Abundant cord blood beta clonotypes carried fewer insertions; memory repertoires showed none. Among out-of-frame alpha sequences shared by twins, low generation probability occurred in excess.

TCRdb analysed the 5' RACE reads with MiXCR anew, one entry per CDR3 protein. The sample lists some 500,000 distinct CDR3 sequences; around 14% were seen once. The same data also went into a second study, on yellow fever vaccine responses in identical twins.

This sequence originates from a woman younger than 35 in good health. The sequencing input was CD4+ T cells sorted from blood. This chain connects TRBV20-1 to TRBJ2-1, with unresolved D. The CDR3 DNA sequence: TGCAGTGCCGGGCAGGATGACTACAATGAGCAGTTCTTC. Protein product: CSAGQDDYNEQFF.